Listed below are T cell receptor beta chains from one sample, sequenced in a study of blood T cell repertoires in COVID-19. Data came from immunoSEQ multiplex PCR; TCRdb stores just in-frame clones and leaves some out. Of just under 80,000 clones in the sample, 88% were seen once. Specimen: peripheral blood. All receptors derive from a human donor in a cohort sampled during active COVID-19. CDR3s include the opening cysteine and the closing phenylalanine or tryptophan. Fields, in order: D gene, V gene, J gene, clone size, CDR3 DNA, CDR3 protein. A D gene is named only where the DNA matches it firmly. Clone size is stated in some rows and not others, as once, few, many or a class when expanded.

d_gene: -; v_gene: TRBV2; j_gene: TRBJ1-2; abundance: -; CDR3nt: TGTGCCAGCAGTCCGACAGGAACTAACTATGGCTACACCTTC; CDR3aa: CASSPTGTNYGYTF
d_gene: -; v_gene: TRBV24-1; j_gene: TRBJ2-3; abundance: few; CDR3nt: TGTGCCACCAGTGTATCCACAGATACGCAGTATTTT; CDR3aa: CATSVSTDTQYF
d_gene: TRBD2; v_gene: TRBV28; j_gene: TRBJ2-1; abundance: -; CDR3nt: TGTGCCAGCAGTTCTAGCGGGACGACCTACAATGAGCAGTTCTTC; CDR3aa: CASSSSGTTYNEQFF
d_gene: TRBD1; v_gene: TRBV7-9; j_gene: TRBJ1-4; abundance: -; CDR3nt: TGTGCCAGCAGCAACGGACAGGGTGAGGGTGAAAAACTGTTTTTT; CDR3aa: CASSNGQGEGEKLFF
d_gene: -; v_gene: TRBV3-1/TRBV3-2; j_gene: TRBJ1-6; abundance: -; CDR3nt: TGTGCCAGCAGCCAAGGTGGGCAGTTTAATTCACCCCTCCACTTT; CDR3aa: CASSQGGQFNSPLHF
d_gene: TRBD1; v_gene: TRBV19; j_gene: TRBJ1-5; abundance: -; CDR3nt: TGTGCCAGTAGTACACCGGGACAGGTTTATGGCAATCAGCCCCAGCATTTT; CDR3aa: CASSTPGQVYGNQPQHF
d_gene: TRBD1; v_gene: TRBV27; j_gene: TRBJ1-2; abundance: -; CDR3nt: TGTGCCAGCAGTCGGGGACAGGGAAGCTATGGCTACACCTTC; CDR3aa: CASSRGQGSYGYTF
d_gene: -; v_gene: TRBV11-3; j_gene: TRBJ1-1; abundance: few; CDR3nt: TGTGCCAGCACCCCCCAGAGGTCGGGCACTGAAGCTTTCTTT; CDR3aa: CASTPQRSGTEAFF
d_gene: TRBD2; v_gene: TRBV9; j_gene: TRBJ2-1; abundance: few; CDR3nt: TGTGCCAGCAGCCCCCGGGCAGCGGGGGGGCCGGATGAGCAGTTCTTC; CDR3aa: CASSPRAAGGPDEQFF
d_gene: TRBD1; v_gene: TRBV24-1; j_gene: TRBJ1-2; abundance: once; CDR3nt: TGTGCCACCAGGGCAGGGGGCATAGAGGGGTACACCTTC; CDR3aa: CATRAGGIEGYTF
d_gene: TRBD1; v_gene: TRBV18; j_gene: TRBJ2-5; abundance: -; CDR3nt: TGTGCCAGCTCACCATCGACAGGGGGTTTGGAGACCCAGTACTTC; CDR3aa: CASSPSTGGLETQYF
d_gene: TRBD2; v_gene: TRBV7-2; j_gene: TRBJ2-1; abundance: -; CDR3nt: TGTGCCAGCAGCTTTAAAGCGGGGGGCGGAAATGAGCAGTTCTTC; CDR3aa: CASSFKAGGGNEQFF
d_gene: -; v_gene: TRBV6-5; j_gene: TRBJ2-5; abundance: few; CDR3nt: TGTGCCAGCAGATTCCGCGGGACCGGGACCCAGTACTTC; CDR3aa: CASRFRGTGTQYF
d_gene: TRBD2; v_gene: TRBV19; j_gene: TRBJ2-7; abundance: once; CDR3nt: TGTGCCAGTAGTATCGTAGCGGGAGGGAGGTACGAGCAGTACTTC; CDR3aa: CASSIVAGGRYEQYF
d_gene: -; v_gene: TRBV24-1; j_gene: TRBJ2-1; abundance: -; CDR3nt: TGTGCCACCAGTGAACAGGGCCGAGTTGATGAGCAGTTCTTC; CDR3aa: CATSEQGRVDEQFF
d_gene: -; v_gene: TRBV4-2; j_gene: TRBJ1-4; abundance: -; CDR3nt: TGTGCCAGCAGCCAAGATGGCTCAACTAATGAAAAACTGTTTTTT; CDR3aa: CASSQDGSTNEKLFF
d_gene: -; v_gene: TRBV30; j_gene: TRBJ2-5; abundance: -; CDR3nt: TGTGCCTGGAGTGAGGGGTACCAAGAGACCCAGTACTTC; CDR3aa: CAWSEGYQETQYF
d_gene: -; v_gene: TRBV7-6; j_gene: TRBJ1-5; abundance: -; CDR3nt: TGTGCCAGCAGCTTAGCCCTCGATCAGCCCCAGCATTTT; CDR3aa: CASSLALDQPQHF
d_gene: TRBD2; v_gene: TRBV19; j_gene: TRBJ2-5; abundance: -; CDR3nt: TGTGCCAGTAGTCCCATGGCGGGAGGCTTAGAGACCCAGTACTTC; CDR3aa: CASSPMAGGLETQYF
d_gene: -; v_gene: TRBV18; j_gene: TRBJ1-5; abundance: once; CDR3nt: TGTGCCAGCTCACTCGGTCTCACAGTGTCCCAGCCCCAGCATTTT; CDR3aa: CASSLGLTVSQPQHF
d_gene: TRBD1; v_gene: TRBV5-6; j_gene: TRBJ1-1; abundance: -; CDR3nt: TGTGCCAGCAGTTATTACAGGGGGCGAGACACTGAAGCTTTCTTT; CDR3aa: CASSYYRGRDTEAFF
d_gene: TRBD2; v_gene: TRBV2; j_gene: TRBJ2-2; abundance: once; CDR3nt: TGTGCCAGCCGAAAATCTAGCGGGGGGGTGAACACCGGGGAGCTGTTTTTT; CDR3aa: CASRKSSGGVNTGELFF
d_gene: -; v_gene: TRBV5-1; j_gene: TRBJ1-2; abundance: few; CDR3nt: TGCGCCAGCAGCTTGGGGACATCTAACTATGGCTACACCTTC; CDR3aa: CASSLGTSNYGYTF
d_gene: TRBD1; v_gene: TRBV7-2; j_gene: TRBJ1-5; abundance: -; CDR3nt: TGTGCCAGCAGCTTGGGACAGGGTCGAAATCAGCCCCAGCATTTT; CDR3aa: CASSLGQGRNQPQHF
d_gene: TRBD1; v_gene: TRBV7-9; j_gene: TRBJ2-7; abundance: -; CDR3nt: TGTGCCAGCAGCACCGTCGTCGGGACAGCCTCCTACGAGCAGTACTTC; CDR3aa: CASSTVVGTASYEQYF
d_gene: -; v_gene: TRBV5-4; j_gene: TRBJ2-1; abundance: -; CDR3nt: TGTGCCAGCAAGCTAGCCGGGGGCAATGAGCAGTTCTTC; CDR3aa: CASKLAGGNEQFF
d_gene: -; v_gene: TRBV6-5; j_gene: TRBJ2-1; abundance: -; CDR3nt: TGTGCCAGCAGTTCCAGGGCAGAGCAGTTCTTC; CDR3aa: CASSSRAEQFF
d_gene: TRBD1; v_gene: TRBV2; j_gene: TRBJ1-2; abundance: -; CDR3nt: TGTGCCAGCAGCACCTCTACAGGGGTGGCAACACGCGGACCCGCCCTGGCCTATGGCTACACCTTC; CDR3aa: CASSTSTGVATRGPALAYGYTF
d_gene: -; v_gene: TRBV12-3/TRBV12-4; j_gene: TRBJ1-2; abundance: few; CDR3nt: TGTGCCAGCAGTGCCACAGGGAACTATGGCTACACCTTC; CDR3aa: CASSATGNYGYTF
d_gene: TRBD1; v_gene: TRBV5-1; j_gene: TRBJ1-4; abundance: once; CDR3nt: TGCGCCAGCAGCACCGGACAGGGGAACGAAAAACTGTTTTTT; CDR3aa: CASSTGQGNEKLFF
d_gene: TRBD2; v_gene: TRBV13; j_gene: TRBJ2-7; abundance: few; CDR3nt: TGTGCCAGCAGCACTAGCGGGAGAACCTACGAGCAGTACTTC; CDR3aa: CASSTSGRTYEQYF
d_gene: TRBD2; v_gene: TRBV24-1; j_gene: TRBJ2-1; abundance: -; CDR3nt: TGTGCCACCAGTGACTTCAGTAGCGGGGGGGGTGAGTTCTTC; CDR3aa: CATSDFSSGGGEFF
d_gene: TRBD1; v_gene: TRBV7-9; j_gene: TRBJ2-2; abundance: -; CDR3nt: TGTGCCAGCAGCTTACAAACCGGACAGGGGGTTATTACCGGGGAGCTGTTTTTT; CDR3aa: CASSLQTGQGVITGELFF
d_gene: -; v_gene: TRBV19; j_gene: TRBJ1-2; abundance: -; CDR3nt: TGTGCCAGTAGTATCTCCGGGTATGGCTACACCTTC; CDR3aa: CASSISGYGYTF
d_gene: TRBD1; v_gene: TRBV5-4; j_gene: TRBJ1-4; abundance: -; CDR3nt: TGTGCCAGCAGCCAGGAGGCAGGACAGGGAAAACTGTTTTTT; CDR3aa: CASSQEAGQGKLFF
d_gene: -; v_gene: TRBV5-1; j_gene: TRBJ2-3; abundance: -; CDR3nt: TGCGCCAGCAGCTTCGAAGGCGGGCGCACAGATACGCAGTATTTT; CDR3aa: CASSFEGGRTDTQYF
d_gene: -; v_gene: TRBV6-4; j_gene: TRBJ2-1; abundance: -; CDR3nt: TGTGCCAGCAGTGACTCGTCTGTTGCTAGTTACAATGAGCAGTTCTTC; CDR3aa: CASSDSSVASYNEQFF
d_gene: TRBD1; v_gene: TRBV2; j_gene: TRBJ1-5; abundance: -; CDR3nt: TGTGCCAGCAGTCCGGGACAGGGTCAGCCCCAGCATTTT; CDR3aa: CASSPGQGQPQHF
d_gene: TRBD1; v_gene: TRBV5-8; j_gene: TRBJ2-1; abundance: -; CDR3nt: TGTGCCAGCAGCTTGCATTTTGGGACAGGGATATACAATGAGCAGTTCTTC; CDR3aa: CASSLHFGTGIYNEQFF
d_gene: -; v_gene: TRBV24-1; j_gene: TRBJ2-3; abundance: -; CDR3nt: TGTGCCACCAGTGATTTGCTGACAGCCCCAGATACGCAGTATTTT; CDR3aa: CATSDLLTAPDTQYF
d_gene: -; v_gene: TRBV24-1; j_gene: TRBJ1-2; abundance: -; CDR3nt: TGTGCCACCAGTGGGAGCGGCTATGGCTACACCTTC; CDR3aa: CATSGSGYGYTF
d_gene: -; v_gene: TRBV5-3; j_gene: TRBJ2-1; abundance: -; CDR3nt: TGTGCCAGAAGGCCTATCGATGAGCAGTTCTTC; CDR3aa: CARRPIDEQFF
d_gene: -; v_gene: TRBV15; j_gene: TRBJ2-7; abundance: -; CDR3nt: TGTGCCACCAGCAGAGTTCGTCCAGGGGCCTACGAGCAGTACTTC; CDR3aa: CATSRVRPGAYEQYF
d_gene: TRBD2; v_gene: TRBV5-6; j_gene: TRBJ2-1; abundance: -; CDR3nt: TGTGCCAGCAGCTTAACTAGCGGGAGGGCCTGGGCCTACAATGAGCAGTTCTTC; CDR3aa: CASSLTSGRAWAYNEQFF
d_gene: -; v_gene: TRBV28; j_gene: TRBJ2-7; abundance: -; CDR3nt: TGTGCCAGCAGTTTAGACGGGTTTAGCTCCTACGAGCAGTACTTC; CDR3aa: CASSLDGFSSYEQYF
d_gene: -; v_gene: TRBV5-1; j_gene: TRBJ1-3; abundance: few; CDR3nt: TGCGCCAGCAGCTCGGACTACGCTGGAAACACCATATATTTT; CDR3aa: CASSSDYAGNTIYF
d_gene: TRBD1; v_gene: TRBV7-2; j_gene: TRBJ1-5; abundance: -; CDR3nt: TGTGCCAGCAGCCCAGGGGGATATAGCAATCAGCCCCAGCATTTT; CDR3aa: CASSPGGYSNQPQHF
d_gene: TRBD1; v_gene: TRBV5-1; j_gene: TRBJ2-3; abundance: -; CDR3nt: TGCGCCAGCAGCTCTGGCGGGACAGGGACGAATACGCAGTATTTT; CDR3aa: CASSSGGTGTNTQYF
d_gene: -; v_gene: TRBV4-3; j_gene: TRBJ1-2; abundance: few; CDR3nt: TGCGCCAGCAGCCAAGATGGAGGGTCTGGCTACACCTTC; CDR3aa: CASSQDGGSGYTF
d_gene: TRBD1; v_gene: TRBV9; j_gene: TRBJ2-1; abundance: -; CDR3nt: TGTGCCAGCAGCCTCGGAGAGGGGGCCCCTAGCTCCTACAATGAGCAGTTCTTC; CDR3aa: CASSLGEGAPSSYNEQFF
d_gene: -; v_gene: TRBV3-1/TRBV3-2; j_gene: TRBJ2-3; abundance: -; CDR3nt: TGTGCCAGCAGCCCCCCGGGACTTAGCACAGATACGCAGTATTTT; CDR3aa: CASSPPGLSTDTQYF